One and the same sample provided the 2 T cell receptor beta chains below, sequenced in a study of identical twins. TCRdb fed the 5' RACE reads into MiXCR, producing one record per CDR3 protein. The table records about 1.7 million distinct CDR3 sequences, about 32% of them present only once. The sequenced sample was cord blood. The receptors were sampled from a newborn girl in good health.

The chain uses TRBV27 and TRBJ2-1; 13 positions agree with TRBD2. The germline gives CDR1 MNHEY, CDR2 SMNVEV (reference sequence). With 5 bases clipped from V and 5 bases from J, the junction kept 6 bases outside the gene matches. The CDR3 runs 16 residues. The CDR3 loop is CASSLLTSGRDNEQFF. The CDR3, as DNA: TGTGCCAGCAGTCTCCTTACTAGCGGGAGGGACAATGAGCAGTTCTTC.

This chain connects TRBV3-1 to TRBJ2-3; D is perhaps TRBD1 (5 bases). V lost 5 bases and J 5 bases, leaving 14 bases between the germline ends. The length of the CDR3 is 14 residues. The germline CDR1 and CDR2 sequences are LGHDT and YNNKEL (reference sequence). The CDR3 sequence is CASSGTEGVDTQYF. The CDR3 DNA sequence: TGTGCCAGCAGCGGCACAGAAGGGGTAGATACGCAGTATTTT.